Included here is one T cell receptor beta chain sequence, with context. Its antigen remains unidentified. The sample is drawn from a study of siplizumab effects on memory and regulatory T cells. Broader study findings: Alloreactive sequences traceable to unstimulated CD4+ memory cells declined significantly under siplizumab. Naive T cells seemed more diverse than memory cells and seemed major alloresponse contributors.

Some clones are missing from TCRdb's copy, which holds only in-frame ones; the method was immunoSEQ multiplex PCR. The table includes roughly 100,000 clones, more than 85% detected once. Per the germline V gene, CDR1 is SGHRS and CDR2 is YFSETQ. The CDR3 has 14 amino acids. Trimming cost V 0 bases and J 3 bases, with 9 bases left between them. The receptor was isolated from a human donor in good health. The chain couples TRBV5-1 to TRBJ2-5, with D unclear. The sample consisted of CD4+ T cells sorted from blood. CDR3 residues: CASSLGTAEETQYF. The CDR3 DNA reads as TGCGCCAGCAGCTTGGGCACGGCCGAAGAGACCCAGTACTTC. Together with reference TRBV5-1 and TRBJ2-5, the CDR3 gives the full variable domain: KAGVTQTPRYLIKTRGQQVTLSCSPISGHRSVSWYQQTPGQGLQFLFEYFSETQRNKGNFPGRFSGRQFSNSRSEMNVSTLELGDSALYLCASSLGTAEETQYFGPGTRLLVL.